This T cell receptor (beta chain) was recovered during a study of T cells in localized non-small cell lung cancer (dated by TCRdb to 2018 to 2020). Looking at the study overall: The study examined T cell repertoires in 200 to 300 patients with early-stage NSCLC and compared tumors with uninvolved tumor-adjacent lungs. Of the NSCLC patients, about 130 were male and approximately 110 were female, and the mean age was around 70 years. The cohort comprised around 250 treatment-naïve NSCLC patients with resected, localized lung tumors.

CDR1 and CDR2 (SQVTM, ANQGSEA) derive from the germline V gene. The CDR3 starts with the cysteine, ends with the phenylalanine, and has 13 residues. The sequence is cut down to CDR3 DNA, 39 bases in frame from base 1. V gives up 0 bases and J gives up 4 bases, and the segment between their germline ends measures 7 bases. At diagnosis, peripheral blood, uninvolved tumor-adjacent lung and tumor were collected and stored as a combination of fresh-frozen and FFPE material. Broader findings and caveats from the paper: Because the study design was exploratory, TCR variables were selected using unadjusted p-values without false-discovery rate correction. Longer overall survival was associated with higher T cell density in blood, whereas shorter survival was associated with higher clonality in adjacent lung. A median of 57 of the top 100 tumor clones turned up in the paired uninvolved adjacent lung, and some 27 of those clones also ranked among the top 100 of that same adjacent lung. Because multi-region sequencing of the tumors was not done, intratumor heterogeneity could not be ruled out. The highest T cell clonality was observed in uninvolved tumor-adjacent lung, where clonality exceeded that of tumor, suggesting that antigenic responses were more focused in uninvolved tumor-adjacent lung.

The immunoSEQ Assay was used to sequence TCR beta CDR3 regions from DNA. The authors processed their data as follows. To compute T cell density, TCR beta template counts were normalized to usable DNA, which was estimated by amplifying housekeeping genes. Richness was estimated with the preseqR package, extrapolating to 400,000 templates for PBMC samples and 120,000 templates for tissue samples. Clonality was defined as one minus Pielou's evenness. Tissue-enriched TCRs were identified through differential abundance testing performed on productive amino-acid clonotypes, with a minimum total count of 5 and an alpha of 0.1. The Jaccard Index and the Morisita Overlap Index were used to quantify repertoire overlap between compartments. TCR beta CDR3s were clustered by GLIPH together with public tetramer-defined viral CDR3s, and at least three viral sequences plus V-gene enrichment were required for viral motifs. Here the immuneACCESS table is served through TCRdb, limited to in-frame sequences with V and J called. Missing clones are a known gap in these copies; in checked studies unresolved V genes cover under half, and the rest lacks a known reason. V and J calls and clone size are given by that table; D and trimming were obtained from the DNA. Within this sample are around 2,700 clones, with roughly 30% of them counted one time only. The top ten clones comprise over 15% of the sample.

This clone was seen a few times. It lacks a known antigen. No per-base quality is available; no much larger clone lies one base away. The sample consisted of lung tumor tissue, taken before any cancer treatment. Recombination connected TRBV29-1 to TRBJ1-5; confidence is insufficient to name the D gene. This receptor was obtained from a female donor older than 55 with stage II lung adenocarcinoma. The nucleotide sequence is TGCAGCGTTGAAGAAACAGAAAATCAGCCCCAGCATTTT. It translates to CSVEETENQPQHF.